The rows below give T cell receptor beta chains drawn from one sample of a study of blood T cell repertoires in COVID-19. Here immunoSEQ multiplex PCR was the method, and the copy in TCRdb shows in-frame clones only, minus some. Of under 200,000 clones listed, more than 60% were seen once; the top ten hold about 8.3%. The sequencing sample was made of peripheral blood. Receptor source: a man aged 60 to 75 with acute or convalescent COVID-19. Both conserved end residues are part of each CDR3. A D gene is named only where the DNA matches it firmly. Rows may omit the clone size; those that give it use once, few, many or a size class.

J | V | D | length | size | CDR3 | DNA
TRBJ2-1 | TRBV19 | TRBD1 | 15 | . | CASSARQGMGNEQFF | TGTGCCAGTAGTGCGCGACAGGGAATGGGGAATGAGCAGTTCTTC
TRBJ2-3 | TRBV29-1 | TRBD2 | 16 | . | CSGRPGLAGGADTQYF | TGCAGCGGCAGACCGGGACTAGCGGGGGGCGCGGATACGCAGTATTTT
TRBJ1-1 | TRBV5-1 | TRBD1 | 15 | . | CASSRGTGEWTEAFF | TGCGCCAGCAGCCGGGGGACAGGGGAGTGGACTGAAGCTTTCTTT
TRBJ2-2 | TRBV9 | . | 19 | . | CASSVSPTQEGSNTGELFF | TGTGCCAGCAGCGTTTCCCCAACTCAAGAGGGATCGAACACCGGGGAGCTGTTTTTT
TRBJ2-7 | TRBV19 | TRBD1 | 14 | few | CASSGGQGPYEQYF | TGTGCCAGTAGCGGGGGACAGGGGCCCTACGAGCAGTACTTC
TRBJ1-1 | TRBV15 | . | 14 | . | CATSFRRQNTEAFF | TGTGCCACCAGCTTTCGAAGACAGAACACTGAAGCTTTCTTT
TRBJ1-4 | TRBV19 | . | 15 | . | CASTLSGAAQEKLFF | TGTGCCAGTACCCTTAGTGGGGCGGCACAGGAAAAACTGTTTTTT
TRBJ1-3 | TRBV6-5 | . | 15 | . | CASRQDRPSGNTIYF | TGTGCCAGCAGGCAAGACAGACCCTCTGGAAACACCATATATTTT
TRBJ1-2 | TRBV5-6 | . | 13 | . | CASSQGTEDGYTF | TGTGCCAGCAGCCAAGGGACTGAAGATGGCTACACCTTC
TRBJ2-7 | TRBV14 | . | 16 | . | CASSQVGAGGAYEQYF | TGTGCCAGCAGCCAAGTTGGGGCAGGTGGTGCCTACGAGCAGTACTTC
TRBJ1-6 | TRBV2 | . | 12 | few | CASSEQASPLHF | TGTGCCAGCAGTGAGCAGGCCTCACCCCTCCACTTT